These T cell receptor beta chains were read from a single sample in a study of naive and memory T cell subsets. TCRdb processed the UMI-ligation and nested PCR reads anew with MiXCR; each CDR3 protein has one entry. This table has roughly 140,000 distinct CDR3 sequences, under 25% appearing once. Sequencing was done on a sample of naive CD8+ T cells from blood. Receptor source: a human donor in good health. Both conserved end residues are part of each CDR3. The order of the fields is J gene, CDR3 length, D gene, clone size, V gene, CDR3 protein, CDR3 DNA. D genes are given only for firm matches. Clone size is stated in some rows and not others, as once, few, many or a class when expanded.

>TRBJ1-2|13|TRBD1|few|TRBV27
CASRPGTGAGYTF
TGTGCCAGCAGACCCGGGACAGGAGCTGGCTACACCTTC
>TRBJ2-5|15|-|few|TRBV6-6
CASSTGPGTLETQYF
TGTGCCAGCAGTACCGGGCCCGGGACTTTAGAGACCCAGTACTTC
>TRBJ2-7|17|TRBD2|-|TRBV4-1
CASSQDHPTSGTYEQYF
TGCGCCAGCAGCCAAGATCACCCGACTAGCGGGACCTACGAGCAGTACTTC
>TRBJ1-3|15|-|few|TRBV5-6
CASSLATYEGNTIYF
TGTGCCAGCAGCTTGGCCACGTACGAAGGAAACACCATATATTTT
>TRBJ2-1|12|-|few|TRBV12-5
CASGLDLEWQFF
TGTGCTAGTGGTTTGGACCTGGAATGGCAGTTCTTC
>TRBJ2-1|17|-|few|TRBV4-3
CASSQVRGEDAYNEQFF
TGCGCCAGCAGCCAAGTTAGGGGGGAGGACGCTTACAATGAGCAGTTCTTC
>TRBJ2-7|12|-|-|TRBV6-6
CASRTGSYEQYF
TGTGCCAGCAGGACAGGCTCCTACGAGCAGTACTTC
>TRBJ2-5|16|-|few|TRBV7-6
CASSLDHRTTQETQYF
TGTGCCAGCAGCTTAGACCACCGTACAACCCAAGAGACCCAGTACTTC
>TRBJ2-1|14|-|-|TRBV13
CASSFSSRRNEQFF
TGTGCCAGCAGCTTCTCCTCCCGGCGGAATGAGCAGTTCTTC
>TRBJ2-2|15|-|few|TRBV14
CASSPGLTNTGELFF
TGTGCCAGCAGCCCCGGCCTAACCAACACCGGGGAGCTGTTTTTT
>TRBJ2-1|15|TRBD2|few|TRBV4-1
CASSKGLAGVNEQFF
TGCGCCAGCAGCAAAGGACTAGCGGGAGTCAATGAGCAGTTCTTC
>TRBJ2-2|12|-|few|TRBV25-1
CASSQGPGELFF
TGTGCCAGCAGTCAGGGACCCGGGGAGCTGTTTTTT
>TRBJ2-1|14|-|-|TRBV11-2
CASSLDGVWNEQFF
TGTGCCAGCAGCTTAGATGGTGTCTGGAATGAGCAGTTCTTC
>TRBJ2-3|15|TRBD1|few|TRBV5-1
CASSSLGQDTDTQYF
TGCGCCAGCAGCTCACTCGGACAGGACACAGATACGCAGTATTTT
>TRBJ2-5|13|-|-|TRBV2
CASTGVREETQYF
TGTGCCAGCACGGGAGTAAGAGAAGAGACCCAGTACTTC
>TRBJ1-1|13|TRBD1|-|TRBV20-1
CSASNGDRVEAFF
TGCAGTGCTAGTAATGGAGACAGGGTTGAAGCTTTCTTT
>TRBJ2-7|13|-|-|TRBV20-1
CSARASETYEQYF
TGCAGTGCTAGGGCTAGCGAGACCTACGAGCAGTACTTC
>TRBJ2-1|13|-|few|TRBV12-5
CASGLHPLHEQFF
TGTGCTAGTGGTTTGCATCCCCTCCATGAGCAGTTCTTC
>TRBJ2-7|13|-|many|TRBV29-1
CSVDTGSSYEQYF
TGCAGCGTTGATACGGGTTCTTCCTACGAGCAGTACTTC
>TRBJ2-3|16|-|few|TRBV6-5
CASSQGLGWGTDTQYF
TGTGCCAGCAGCCAAGGATTGGGGTGGGGCACAGATACGCAGTATTTT
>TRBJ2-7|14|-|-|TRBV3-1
CASSQEDTPYEQYF
TGTGCCAGCAGCCAGGAGGACACTCCCTACGAGCAGTACTTC
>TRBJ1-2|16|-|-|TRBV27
CASSLNRRASGYGYTF
TGTGCCAGCAGTTTAAATAGGCGGGCAAGCGGATATGGCTACACCTTC
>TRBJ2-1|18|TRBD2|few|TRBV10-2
CASSETISNREVYNEQFF
TGCGCCAGCAGTGAGACCATCTCGAACCGGGAGGTTTACAATGAGCAGTTCTTC
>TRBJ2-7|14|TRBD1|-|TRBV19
CASSRRDRGYEQYF
TGTGCCAGTAGTCGGAGGGACAGGGGCTACGAGCAGTACTTC
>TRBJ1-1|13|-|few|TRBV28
CASSITVNTEAFF
TGTGCCAGCAGTATTACAGTGAACACTGAAGCTTTCTTT
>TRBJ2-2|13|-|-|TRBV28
CASSLLSTGELFF
TGTGCCAGCAGTTTACTTAGCACCGGGGAGCTGTTTTTT
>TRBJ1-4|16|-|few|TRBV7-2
CASRSVGGTTNEKLFF
TGTGCCAGCCGAAGCGTTGGGGGGACCACTAATGAAAAACTGTTTTTT
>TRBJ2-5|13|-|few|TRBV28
CASNLGPWETQYF
TGTGCCAGCAACTTGGGACCCTGGGAGACCCAGTACTTC
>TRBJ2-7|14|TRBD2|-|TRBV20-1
CSATGAGLNYEQYF
TGCAGTGCTACGGGAGCGGGGCTGAACTACGAGCAGTACTTC
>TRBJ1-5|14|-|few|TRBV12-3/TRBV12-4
CASSLIQSNQPQHF
TGTGCCAGCAGTTTAATCCAAAGCAATCAGCCCCAGCATTTT
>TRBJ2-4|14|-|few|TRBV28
CASSPDRNRGIQYF
TGTGCCAGCAGTCCCGACAGGAATCGTGGCATTCAGTACTTC
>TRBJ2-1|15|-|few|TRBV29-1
CSVEDREGFYNEQFF
TGCAGCGTTGAAGATCGAGAGGGCTTCTACAATGAGCAGTTCTTC
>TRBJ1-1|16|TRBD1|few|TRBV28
CASSTGQGLMDTEAFF
TGTGCCAGCAGTACTGGACAGGGGCTTATGGACACTGAAGCTTTCTTT
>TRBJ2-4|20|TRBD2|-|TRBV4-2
CASSQENLLAGGPAKNIQYF
TGTGCCAGCAGCCAAGAGAATTTACTAGCGGGAGGGCCGGCCAAAAACATTCAGTACTTC
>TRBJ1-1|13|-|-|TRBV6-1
CDSSAYQNTEAFF
TGTGACAGCAGCGCATACCAGAACACTGAAGCTTTCTTT
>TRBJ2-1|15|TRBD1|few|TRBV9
CASSVAGQVYNEQFF
TGTGCCAGCAGCGTAGCGGGACAGGTCTACAATGAGCAGTTCTTC